Given below is one T cell receptor beta chain in context. Its antigen is still unknown. These data originate in a study of blood T cells in healthy people across ages. Whole-study results and caveats: In these data, TCR beta diversity tracked strongly with naive T cell percentage.

Primers used in a second PCR of about 7 to 11 cycles were a sample-barcoded 5' primer and a J-beta primer mix. TCRdb recomputed calls from the 5' RACE reads with MiXCR, one row per CDR3 protein. The table includes about 1.7 million distinct CDR3 sequences, under 30% detected once. CDR3 size: 14 residues. Trimming pared 6 bases from V and 5 bases from J, leaving 14 bases between. The sample was blood. This receptor was taken from a woman in her 30s in good health. The chain joins TRBV12-3 or TRBV12-4 to TRBJ2-1, with D possibly TRBD2 on 7 matching bases. In DNA, the CDR3 is TGTGCCAGCAGCAACGGGGGGCGGAACAATGAGCAGTTCTTC. This translates into CASSNGGRNNEQFF.